The 3 T cell receptor beta chains listed next were all sequenced from one sample in a study of cytomegalovirus exposure and HLA in healthy donors (dated by TCRdb to about 2017). Libraries were made using the immunoSEQ multiplex PCR assay. The multiplex PCR relied on a mix of 60 forward primers for TCR Vbeta segments and 13 reverse primers for TCR Jbeta segments. Drawn from immuneACCESS, this table holds only the in-frame rearrangements with V and J called that TCRdb kept. Clones are partly lost; checked studies trace under half to an unresolved V gene and leave the rest unexplained. The sample data list 120,000 to 150,000 clones, and about 72% of these were observed just once. The ten largest clonotypes hold around 4.2% of the sample. The specimen sequenced was PBMCs. The receptors originated from a man between 60 and 75 years old in good health and CMV-seronegative.

The chain combines TRBV19 with TRBJ1-1, with TRBD1 identical over 9 bases. This CDR3 is 16 amino acids long. Germline V gene lookup returns CDR1 LNHDA and CDR2 SQIVND (reference sequence). The J segment lost 7 bases and the V segment lost 2 bases, leaving 11 bases of the junction unmatched. This CDR3 reads CASSIQLGQGVGEAFF. Here the CDR3 DNA reads TGTGCCAGTAGTATACAGTTGGGACAGGGTGTAGGTGAAGCTTTCTTT. The full variable domain, with the rest looked up from reference TRBV19 and TRBJ1-1, is DGGITQSPKYLFRKEGQNVTLSCEQNLNHDAMYWYRQDPGQGLRLIYYSQIVNDFQKGDIAEGYSVSREKKESFPLTVTSAQKNPTAFYLCASSIQLGQGVGEAFFGQGTRLTVV.

This clone turned up a few times. The chain employs TRBV4-2 and TRBJ2-3; D remains unclear. This CDR3 has 13 amino acids. Germline V gene data show CDR1 as LGHNA and CDR2 as YNFKEQ. V gave up 3 bases and J gave up 3 bases, with 7 bases separating them. CDR3 in DNA: TGTGCCAGCAGCCAGTTACGGACAGATACGCAGTATTTT. It yields the protein CASSQLRTDTQYF.

This chain joins TRBV4-2 and TRBJ1-2, with D perhaps TRBD1 (6 bases). Deletions cut 4 bases from V and 8 bases from J, with 14 bases between. This CDR3 has 13 amino acids. CDR1 is LGHNA, CDR2 YNFKEQ, per germline. This CDR3 is CASSPGEGRGYTF. In DNA form, the CDR3 reads TGTGCCAGCAGCCCAGGGGAGGGGAGAGGCTACACCTTC.